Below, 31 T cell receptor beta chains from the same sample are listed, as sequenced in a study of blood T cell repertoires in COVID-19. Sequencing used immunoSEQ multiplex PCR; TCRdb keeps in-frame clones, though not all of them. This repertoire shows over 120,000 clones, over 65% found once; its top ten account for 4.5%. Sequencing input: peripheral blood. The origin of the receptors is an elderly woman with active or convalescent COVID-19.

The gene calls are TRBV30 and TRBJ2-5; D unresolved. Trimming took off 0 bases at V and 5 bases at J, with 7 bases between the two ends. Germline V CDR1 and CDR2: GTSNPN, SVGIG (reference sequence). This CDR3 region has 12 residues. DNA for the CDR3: TGTGCCTGGAGTGTTGGCAGGGAGACCCAGTACTTC. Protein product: CAWSVGRETQYF.

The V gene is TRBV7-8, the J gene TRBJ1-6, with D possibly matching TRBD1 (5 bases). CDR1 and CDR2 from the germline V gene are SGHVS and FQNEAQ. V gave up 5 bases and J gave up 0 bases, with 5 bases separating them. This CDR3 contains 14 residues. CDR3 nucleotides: TGTGCCAGCAGCGACAGCTCCTATAATTCACCCCTCCACTTT. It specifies CASSDSSYNSPLHF. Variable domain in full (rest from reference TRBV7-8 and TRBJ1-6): GAGVSQSPRYKVAKRGQDVALRCDPISGHVSLFWYQQALGQGPEFLTYFQNEAQLDKSGLPSDRFFAERPEGSVSTLKIQRTQQEDSAVYLCASSDSSYNSPLHFGNGTRLTVT.

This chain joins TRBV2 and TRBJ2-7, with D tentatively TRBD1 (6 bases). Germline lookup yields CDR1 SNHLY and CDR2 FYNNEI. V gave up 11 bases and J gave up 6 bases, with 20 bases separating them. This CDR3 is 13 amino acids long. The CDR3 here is CASSTGTLGEQYF. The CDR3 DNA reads TGTGCCTCCTCAACCGGGACACTCGGCGAGCAGTACTTC.

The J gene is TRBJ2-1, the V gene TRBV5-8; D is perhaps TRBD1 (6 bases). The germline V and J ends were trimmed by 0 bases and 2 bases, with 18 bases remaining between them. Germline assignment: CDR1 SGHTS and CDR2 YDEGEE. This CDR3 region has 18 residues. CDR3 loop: CASSLEYRVGETYNEQFF. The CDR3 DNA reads TGTGCCAGCAGCTTGGAGTACAGGGTAGGGGAAACCTACAATGAGCAGTTCTTC.

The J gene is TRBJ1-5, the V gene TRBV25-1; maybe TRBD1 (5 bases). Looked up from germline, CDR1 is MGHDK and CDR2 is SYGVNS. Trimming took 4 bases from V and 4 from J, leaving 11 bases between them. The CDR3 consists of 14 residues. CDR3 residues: CASSAPGLNQPQHF. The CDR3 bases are TGTGCCAGCAGTGCCCCGGGACTTAATCAGCCCCAGCATTTT.

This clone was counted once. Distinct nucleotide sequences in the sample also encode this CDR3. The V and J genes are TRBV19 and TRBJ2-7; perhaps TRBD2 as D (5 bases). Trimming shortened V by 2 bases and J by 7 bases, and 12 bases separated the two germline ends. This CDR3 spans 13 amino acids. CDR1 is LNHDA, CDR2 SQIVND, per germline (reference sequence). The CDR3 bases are TGTGCCAGTAGTATAAGGACTTCTGGGGAGCAGTACTTC. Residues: CASSIRTSGEQYF.

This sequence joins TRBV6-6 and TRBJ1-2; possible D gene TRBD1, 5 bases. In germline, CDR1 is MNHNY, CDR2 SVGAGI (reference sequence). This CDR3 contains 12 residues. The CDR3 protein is CALRGTNYGYTF. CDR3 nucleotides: TGTGCGTTACGGGGGACTAACTATGGCTACACCTTC.

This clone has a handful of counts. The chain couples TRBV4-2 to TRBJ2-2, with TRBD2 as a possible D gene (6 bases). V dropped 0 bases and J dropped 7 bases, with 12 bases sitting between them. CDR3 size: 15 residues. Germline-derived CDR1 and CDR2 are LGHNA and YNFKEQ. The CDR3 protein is CASSQDLGRSGELFF. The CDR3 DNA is TGTGCCAGCAGCCAAGATCTTGGGAGGAGCGGGGAGCTGTTTTTT.

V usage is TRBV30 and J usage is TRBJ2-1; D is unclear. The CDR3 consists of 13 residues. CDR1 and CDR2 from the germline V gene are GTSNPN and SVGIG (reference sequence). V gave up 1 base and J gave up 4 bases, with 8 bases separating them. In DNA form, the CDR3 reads TGTGCCTGGAGTGCACAGTTATACAATGAGCAGTTCTTC. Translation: CAWSAQLYNEQFF. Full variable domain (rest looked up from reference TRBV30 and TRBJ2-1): SQTIHQWPATLVQPVGSPLSLECTVEGTSNPNLYWYRQAAGRGLQLLFYSVGIGQISSEVPQNLSASRPQDRQFILSSKKLLLSDSGFYLCAWSAQLYNEQFFGPGTRLTVL.

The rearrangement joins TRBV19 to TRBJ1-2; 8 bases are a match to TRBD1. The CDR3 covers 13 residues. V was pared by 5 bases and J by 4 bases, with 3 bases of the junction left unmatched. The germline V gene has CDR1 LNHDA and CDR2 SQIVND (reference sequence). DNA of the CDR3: TGTGCCAGTAGTGACAGGGGAGGCTATGGCTACACCTTC. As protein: CASSDRGGYGYTF.

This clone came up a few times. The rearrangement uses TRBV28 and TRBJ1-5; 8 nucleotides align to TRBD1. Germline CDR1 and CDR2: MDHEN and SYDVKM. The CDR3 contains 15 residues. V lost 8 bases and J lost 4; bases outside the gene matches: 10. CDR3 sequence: CASRPGTGANQPQHF. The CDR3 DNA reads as TGTGCCAGCCGACCCGGGACAGGAGCTAATCAGCCCCAGCATTTT.

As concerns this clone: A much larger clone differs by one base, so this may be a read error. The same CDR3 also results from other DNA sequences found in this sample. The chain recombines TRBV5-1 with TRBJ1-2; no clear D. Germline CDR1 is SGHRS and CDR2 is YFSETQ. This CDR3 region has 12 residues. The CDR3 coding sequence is TGCGCCAGCAGCTTGGGTCGGGATGGCTACACTTTC. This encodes CASSLGRDGYTF.

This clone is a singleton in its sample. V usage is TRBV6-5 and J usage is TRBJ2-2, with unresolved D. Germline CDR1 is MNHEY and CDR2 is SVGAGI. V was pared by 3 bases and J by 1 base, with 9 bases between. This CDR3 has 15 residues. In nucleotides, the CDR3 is TGTGCCAGCAGTTATCAGGCAAGGAACACCGGGGAGCTGTTTTTT. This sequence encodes CASSYQARNTGELFF.

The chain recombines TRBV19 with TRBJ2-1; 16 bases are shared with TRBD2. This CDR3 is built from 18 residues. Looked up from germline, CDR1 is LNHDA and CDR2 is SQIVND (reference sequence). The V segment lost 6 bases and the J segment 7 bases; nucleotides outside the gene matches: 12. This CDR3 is CASSNKPGTSGGVNEQFF. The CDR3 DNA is TGTGCCAGTAGCAACAAACCCGGGACTAGCGGGGGGGTTAATGAGCAGTTCTTC.

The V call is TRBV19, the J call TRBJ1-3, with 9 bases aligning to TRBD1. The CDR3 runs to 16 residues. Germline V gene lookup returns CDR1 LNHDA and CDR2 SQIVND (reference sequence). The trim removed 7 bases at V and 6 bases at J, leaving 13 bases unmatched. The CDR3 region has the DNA TGTGCCAGTAAGACCCCCCCCGGGACAGGGTCAAACACCATATATTTT. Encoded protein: CASKTPPGTGSNTIYF.

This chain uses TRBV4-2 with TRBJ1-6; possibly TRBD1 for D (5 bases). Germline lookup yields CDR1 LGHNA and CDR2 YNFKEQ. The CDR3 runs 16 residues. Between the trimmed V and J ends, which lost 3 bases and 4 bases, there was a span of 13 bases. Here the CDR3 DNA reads TGTGCCAGCAGCCAGGAGGGCGGGACTTATAATTCACCCCTCCACTTT. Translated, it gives CASSQEGGTYNSPLHF.

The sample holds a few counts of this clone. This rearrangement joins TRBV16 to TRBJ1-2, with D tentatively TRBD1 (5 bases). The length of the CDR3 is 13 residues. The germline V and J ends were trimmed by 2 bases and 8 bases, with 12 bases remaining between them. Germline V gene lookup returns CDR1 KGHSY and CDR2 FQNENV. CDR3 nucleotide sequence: TGTGCCAGCAGCCAACGGTGGCAGGGCGGCTACACCTTC. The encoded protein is CASSQRWQGGYTF. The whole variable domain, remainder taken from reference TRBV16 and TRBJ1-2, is GEEVAQTPKHLVRGEGQKAKLYCAPIKGHSYVFWYQQVLKNEFKFLISFQNENVFDETGMPKERFSAKCLPNSPCSLEIQATKLEDSAVYFCASSQRWQGGYTFGSGTRLTVV.

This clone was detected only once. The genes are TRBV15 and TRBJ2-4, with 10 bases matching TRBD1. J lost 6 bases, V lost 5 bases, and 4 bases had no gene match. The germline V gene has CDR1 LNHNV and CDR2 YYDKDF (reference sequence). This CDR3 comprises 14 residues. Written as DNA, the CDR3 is TGTGCCACCAGCCTCGGGACAGGGGCAAACATTCAGTACTTC. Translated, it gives CATSLGTGANIQYF.

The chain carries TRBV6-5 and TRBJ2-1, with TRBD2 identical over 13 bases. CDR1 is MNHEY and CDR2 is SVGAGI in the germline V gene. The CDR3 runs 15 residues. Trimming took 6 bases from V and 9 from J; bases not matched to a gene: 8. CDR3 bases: TGTGCCAGCAGATCACTAGCGGGGGGGCCTGGTGAGCAGTTCTTC. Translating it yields CASRSLAGGPGEQFF.

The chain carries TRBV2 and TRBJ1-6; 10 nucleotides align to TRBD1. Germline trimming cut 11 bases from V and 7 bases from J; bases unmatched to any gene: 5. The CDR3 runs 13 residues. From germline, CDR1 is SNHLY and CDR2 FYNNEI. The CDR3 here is CARSGQGNSPLHF. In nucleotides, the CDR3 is TGTGCCCGGTCGGGACAGGGGAATTCACCCCTCCACTTT. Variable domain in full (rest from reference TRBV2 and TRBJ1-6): EPEVTQTPSHQVTQMGQEVILRCVPISNHLYFYWYRQILGQKVEFLVSFYNNEISEKSEIFDDQFSVERPDGSNFTLKIRSTKLEDSAMYFCARSGQGNSPLHFGNGTRLTVT.

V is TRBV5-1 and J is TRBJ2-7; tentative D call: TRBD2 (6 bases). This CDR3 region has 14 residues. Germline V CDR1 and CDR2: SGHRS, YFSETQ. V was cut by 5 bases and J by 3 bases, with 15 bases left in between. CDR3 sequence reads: CASRPGTPSYEQYF. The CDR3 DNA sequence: TGCGCCAGCAGACCCGGGACTCCTAGCTACGAGCAGTACTTC.

This chain's CDR3 is CASSANEEDTQYF. CDR3 sequence (DNA): TGTGCCAGCAGCGCTAACGAAGAAGATACGCAGTATTTT. This chain connects TRBV2 to TRBJ2-3; no definite D call. The germline CDR1 and CDR2 sequences are SNHLY and FYNNEI. The CDR3 consists of 13 residues. V lost 6 bases to trimming and J lost 5 bases, with 12 bases between them.

The CDR3: CASSYQYEQFF. The CDR3 bases are TGTGCCAGCAGTTACCAGTATGAGCAGTTCTTC. This chain joins TRBV6-6 and TRBJ2-1; the D is unclear. The germline V gene encodes CDR1 MNHNY and CDR2 SVGAGI (reference sequence). The CDR3 has 11 amino acids. Trimming took 2 bases from V and 8 from J, leaving 4 bases between them.

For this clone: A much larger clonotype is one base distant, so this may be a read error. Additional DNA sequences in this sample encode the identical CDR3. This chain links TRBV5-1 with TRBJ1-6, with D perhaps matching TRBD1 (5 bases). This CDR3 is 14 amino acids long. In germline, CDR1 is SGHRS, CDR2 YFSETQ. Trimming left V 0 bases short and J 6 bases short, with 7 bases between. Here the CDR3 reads CASSLGQGNSPLHF. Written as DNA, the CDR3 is TGCGCCAGCAGCTTGGGGCAGGGTAATTCACCCCTCCACTTT.

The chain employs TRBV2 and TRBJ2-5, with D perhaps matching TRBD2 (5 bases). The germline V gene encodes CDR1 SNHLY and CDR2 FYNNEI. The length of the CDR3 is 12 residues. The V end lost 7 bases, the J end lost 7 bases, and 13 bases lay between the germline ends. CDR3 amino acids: CASTPAAGTQYF. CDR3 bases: TGTGCCAGCACTCCAGCCGCGGGGACCCAGTACTTC.

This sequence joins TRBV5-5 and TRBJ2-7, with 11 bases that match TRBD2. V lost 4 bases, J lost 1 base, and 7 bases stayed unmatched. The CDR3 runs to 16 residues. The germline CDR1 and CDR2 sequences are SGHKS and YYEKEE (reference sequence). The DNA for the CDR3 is TGTGCCAGCAGCAATAAGCTAGCGGGGGGTTCCTACGAGCAGTACTTC. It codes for CASSNKLAGGSYEQYF. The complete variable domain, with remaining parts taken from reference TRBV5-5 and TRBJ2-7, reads DAGVTQSPTHLIKTRGQQVTLRCSPISGHKSVSWYQQVLGQGPQFIFQYYEKEERGRGNFPDRFSARQFPNYSSELNVNALLLGDSALYLCASSNKLAGGSYEQYFGPGTRLTVT.

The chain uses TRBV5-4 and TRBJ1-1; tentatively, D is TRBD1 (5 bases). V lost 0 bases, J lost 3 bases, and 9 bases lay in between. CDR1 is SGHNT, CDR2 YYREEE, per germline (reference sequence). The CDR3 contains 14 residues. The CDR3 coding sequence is TGTGCCAGCAGCTTGGGGGGGGTGGACACTGAAGCTTTCTTT. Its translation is CASSLGGVDTEAFF. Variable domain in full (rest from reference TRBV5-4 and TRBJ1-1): ETGVTQSPTHLIKTRGQQVTLRCSSQSGHNTVSWYQQALGQGPQFIFQYYREEENGRGNFPPRFSGLQFPNYSSELNVNALELDDSALYLCASSLGGVDTEAFFGQGTRLTVV.

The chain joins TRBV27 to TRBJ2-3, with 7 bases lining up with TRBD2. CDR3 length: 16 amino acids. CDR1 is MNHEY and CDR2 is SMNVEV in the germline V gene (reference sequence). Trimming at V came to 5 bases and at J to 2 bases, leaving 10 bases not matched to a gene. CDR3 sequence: CASSPSGTINTDTQYF. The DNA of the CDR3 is TGTGCCAGCAGTCCCTCCGGGACTATAAACACAGATACGCAGTATTTT.

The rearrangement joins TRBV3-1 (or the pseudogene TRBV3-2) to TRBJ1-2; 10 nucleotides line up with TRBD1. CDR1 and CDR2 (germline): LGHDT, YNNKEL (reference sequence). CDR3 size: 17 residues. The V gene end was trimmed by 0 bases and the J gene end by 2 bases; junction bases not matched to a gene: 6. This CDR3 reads CASSQDVGGQGNYGYTF. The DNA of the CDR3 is TGTGCCAGCAGCCAAGATGTTGGGGGACAGGGGAACTATGGCTACACCTTC.

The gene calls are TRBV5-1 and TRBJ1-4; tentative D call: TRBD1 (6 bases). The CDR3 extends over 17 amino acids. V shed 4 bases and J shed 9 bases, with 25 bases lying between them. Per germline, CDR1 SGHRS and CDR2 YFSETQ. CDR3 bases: TGCGCCAGCAGCCCGATAAATGAGGTACAGGGCAGTAAAAAACTGTTTTTT. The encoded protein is CASSPINEVQGSKKLFF. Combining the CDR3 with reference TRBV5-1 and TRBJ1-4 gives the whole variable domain KAGVTQTPRYLIKTRGQQVTLSCSPISGHRSVSWYQQTPGQGLQFLFEYFSETQRNKGNFPGRFSGRQFSNSRSEMNVSTLELGDSALYLCASSPINEVQGSKKLFFGSGTQLSVL.

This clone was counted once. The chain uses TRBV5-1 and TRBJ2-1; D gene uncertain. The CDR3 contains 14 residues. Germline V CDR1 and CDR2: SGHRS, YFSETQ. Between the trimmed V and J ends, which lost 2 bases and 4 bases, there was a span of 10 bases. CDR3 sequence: CASSLVSLYNEQFF. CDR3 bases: TGCGCCAGCAGCTTAGTCAGTTTATACAATGAGCAGTTCTTC.